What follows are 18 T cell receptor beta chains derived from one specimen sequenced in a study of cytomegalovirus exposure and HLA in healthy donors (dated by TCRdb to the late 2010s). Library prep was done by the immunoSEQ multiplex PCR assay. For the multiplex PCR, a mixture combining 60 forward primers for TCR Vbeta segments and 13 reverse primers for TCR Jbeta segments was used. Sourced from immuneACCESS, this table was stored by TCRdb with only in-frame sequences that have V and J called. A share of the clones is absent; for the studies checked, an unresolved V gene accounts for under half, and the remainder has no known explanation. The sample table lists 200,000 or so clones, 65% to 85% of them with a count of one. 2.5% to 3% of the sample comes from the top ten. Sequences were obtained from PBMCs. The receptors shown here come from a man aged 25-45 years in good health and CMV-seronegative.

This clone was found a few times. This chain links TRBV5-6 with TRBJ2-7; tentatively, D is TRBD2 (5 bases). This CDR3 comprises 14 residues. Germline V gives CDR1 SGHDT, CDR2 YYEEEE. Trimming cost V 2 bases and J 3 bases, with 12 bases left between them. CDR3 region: CASSFRPGNYEQYF. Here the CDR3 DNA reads TGTGCCAGCAGCTTCAGACCGGGAAACTACGAGCAGTACTTC.

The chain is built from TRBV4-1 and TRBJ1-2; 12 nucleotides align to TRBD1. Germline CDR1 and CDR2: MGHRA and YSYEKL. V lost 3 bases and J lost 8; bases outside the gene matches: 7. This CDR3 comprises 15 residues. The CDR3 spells CASSHPGTGGRGYTF. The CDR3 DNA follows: TGCGCCAGCAGCCACCCCGGGACAGGGGGCAGGGGCTACACCTTC.

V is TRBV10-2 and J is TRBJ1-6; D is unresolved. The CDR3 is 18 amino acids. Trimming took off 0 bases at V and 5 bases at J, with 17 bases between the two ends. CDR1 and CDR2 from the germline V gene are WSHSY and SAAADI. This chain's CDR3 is CASSESQSGAGNNSPLHF. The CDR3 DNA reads TGCGCCAGCAGTGAGTCTCAGTCAGGCGCAGGAAATAATTCACCCCTCCACTTT.

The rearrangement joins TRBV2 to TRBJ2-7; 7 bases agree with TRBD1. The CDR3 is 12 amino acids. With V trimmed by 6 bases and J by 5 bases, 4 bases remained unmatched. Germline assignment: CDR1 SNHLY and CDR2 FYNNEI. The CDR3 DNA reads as TGTGCCAGCAGACAAGACAGGGACGAGCAGTACTTC. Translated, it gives CASRQDRDEQYF.

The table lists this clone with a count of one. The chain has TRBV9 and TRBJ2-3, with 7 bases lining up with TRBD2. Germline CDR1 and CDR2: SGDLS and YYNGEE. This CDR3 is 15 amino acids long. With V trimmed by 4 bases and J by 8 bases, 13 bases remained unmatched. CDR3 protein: CASSPRPGGKGTQYF. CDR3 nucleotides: TGTGCCAGCAGCCCCCGCCCGGGGGGAAAGGGTACGCAGTATTTT.

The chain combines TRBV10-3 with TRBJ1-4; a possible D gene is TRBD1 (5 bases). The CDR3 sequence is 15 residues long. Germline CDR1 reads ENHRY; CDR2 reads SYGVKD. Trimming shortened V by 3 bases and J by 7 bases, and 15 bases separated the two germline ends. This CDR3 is CAISDPQGRSEKLFF. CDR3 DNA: TGTGCCATCAGTGACCCTCAGGGCAGGAGTGAAAAACTGTTTTTT.

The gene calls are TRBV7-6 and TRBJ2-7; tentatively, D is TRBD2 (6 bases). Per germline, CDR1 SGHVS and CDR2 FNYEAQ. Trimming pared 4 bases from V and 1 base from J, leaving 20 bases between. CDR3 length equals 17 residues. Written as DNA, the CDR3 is TGTGCCAGCAGCTCCACTAGCCCGACCAGACAGTCCTACGAGCAGTACTTC. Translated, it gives CASSSTSPTRQSYEQYF.

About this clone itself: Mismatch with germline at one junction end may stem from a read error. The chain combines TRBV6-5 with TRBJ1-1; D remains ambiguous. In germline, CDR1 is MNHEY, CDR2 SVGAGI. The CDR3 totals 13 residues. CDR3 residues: CASSYEVKTEAFF. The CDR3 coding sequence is TGTGCCAGCAGTTACGAGGTGAAGACTGAAGCTTTCTTT.

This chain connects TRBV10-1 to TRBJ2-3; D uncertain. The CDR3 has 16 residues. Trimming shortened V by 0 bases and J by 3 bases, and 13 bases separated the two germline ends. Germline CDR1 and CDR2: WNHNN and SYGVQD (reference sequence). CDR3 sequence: CASSESLPSLTDTQYF. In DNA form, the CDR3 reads TGCGCCAGCAGTGAGTCACTACCCAGCCTGACAGATACGCAGTATTTT.

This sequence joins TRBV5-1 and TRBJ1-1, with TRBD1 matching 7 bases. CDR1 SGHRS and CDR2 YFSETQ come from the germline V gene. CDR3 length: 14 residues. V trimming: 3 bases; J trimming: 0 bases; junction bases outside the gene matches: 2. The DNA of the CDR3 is TGCGCCAGCAGCTCAACAGGGGTGAACACTGAAGCTTTCTTT. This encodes CASSSTGVNTEAFF.

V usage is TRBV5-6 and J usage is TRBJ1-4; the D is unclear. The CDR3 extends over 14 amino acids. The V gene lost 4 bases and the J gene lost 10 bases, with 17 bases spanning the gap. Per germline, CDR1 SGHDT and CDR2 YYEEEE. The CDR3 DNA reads TGTGCCAGCAGCCGGATCGAGGAAATAGGAAAACTGTTTTTT. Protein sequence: CASSRIEEIGKLFF.

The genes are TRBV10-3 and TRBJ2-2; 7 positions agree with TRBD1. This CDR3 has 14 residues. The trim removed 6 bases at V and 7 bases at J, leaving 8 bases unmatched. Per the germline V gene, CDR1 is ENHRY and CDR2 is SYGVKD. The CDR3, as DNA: TGTGCCATCAGCCAGACAGGGTCGGACGGGGAGCTGTTTTTT. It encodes CAISQTGSDGELFF.

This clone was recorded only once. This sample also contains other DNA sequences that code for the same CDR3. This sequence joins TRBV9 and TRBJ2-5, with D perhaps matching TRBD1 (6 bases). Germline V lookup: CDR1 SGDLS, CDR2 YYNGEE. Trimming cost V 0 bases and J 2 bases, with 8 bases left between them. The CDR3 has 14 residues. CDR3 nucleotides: TGTGCCAGCAGCGTAGGAGGGGGACAAGAGACCCAGTACTTC. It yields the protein CASSVGGGQETQYF.

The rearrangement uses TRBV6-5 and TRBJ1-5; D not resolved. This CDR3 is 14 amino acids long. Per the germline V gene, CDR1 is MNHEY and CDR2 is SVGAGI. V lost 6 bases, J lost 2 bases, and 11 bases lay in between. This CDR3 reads CASSPWSGNQPQHF. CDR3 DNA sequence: TGTGCCAGCAGCCCCTGGAGTGGCAATCAGCCCCAGCATTTT.

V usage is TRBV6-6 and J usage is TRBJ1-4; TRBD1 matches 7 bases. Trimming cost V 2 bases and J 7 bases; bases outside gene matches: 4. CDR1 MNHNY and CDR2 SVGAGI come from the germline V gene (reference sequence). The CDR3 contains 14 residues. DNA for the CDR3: TGTGCCAGCAGTTACCGACAGGGTGGTGAAAAACTGTTTTTT. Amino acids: CASSYRQGGEKLFF.

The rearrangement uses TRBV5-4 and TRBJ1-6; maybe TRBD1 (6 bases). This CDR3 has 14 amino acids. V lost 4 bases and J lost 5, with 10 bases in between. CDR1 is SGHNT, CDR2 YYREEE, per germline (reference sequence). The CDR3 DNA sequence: TGTGCCAGCAGCGGTACAGGGAATAATTCACCCCTCCACTTT. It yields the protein CASSGTGNNSPLHF.

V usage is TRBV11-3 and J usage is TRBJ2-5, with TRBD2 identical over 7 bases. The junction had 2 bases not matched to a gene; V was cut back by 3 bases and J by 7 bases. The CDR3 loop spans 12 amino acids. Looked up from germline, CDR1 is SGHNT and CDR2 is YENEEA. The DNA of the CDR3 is TGTGCCAGCAGCTTTTCGGGGGGGACCCAGTACTTC. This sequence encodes CASSFSGGTQYF. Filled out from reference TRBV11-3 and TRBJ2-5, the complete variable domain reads EAGVVQSPRYKIIEKKQPVAFWCNPISGHNTLYWYLQNLGQGPELLIRYENEEAVDDSQLPKDRFSAERLKGVDSTLKIQPAELGDSAVYLCASSFSGGTQYFGPGTRLLVL.

CDR3 residues: CATAGQANSPLHF. As DNA, the CDR3 is TGTGCCACCGCGGGACAGGCGAATTCACCCCTCCACTTT. The chain recombines TRBV7-9 with TRBJ1-6, with 8 bases identical to TRBD1. Germline CDR1 reads SEHNR; CDR2 reads FQNEAQ (reference sequence). CDR3 length: 13 amino acids. J gave up 7 bases and V 10 bases, and 6 bases lay outside the gene matches.